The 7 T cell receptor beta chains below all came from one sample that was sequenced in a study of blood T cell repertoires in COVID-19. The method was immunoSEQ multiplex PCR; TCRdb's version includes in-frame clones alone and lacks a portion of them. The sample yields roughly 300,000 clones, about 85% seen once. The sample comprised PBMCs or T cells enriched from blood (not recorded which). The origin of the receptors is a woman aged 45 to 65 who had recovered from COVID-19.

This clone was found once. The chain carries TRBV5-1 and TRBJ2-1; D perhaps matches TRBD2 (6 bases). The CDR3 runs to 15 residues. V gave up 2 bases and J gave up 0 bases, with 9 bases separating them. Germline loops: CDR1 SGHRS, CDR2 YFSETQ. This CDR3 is CASSFRGSSYNEQFF. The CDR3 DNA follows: TGCGCCAGCAGCTTTCGGGGGAGCTCCTACAATGAGCAGTTCTTC.

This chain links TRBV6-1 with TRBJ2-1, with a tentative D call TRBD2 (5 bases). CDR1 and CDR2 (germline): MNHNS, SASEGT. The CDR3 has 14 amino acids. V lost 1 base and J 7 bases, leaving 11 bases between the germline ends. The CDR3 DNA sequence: TGTGCCAGCAGTGAAGTATATTCGGGGAATGAGCAGTTCTTC. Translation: CASSEVYSGNEQFF.

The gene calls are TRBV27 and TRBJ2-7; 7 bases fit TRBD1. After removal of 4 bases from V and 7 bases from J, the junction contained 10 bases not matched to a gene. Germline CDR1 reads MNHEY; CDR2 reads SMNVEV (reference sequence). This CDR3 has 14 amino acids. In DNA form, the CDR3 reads TGTGCCAGCAGTTCCCAGACAGGGACGCGGGAGCAGTACTTC. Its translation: CASSSQTGTREQYF.

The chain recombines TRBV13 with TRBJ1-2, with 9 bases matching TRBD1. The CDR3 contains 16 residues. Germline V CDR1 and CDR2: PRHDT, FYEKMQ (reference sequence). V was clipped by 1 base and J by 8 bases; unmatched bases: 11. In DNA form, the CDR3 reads TGTGCCAGCAGCTTAGACAGGGGGCTTCTGGGACTAGGCTACACCTTC. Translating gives CASSLDRGLLGLGYTF. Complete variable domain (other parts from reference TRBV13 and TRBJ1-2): AAGVIQSPRHLIKEKRETATLKCYPIPRHDTVYWYQQGPGQDPQFLISFYEKMQSDKGSIPDRFSAQQFSDYHSELNMSSLELGDSALYFCASSLDRGLLGLGYTFGSGTRLTVV.

This CDR3 reads CASSTIKRGAPNEQFF. The CDR3 coding sequence is TGTGCCAGCAGTACGATAAAGCGGGGGGCCCCCAATGAGCAGTTCTTC. The rearrangement uses TRBV27 and TRBJ2-1; 9 nucleotides line up with TRBD2. V was clipped by 5 bases and J by 6 bases; unmatched bases: 11. Per germline, CDR1 MNHEY and CDR2 SMNVEV (reference sequence). The CDR3 is 16 residues long.

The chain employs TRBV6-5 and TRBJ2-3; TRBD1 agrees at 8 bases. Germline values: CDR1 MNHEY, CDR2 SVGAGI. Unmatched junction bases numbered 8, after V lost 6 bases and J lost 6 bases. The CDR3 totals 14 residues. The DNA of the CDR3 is TGTGCCAGCAGATCAACAGGGGGAAGGGATACGCAGTATTTT. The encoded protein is CASRSTGGRDTQYF.

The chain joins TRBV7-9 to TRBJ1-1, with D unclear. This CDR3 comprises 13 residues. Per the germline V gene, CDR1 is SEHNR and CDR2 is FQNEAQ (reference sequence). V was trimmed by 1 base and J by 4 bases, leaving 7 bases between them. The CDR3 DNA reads TGTGCCAGCAGCTTAGGAGCTGGCACTGAAGCTTTCTTT. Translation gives CASSLGAGTEAFF.